This T cell receptor (beta chain) was identified in a study of blood T cells in healthy people across ages. Study context: About one barcoded beta molecule per two T cells was the capture yield of template switching.

Samples each had at least 5 micrograms of total RNA extracted. At least ten counts were recorded for this clonotype. Antigen unknown. The use of a sample-barcoded 5' primer and a J-beta primer mix characterized a second PCR of about 7 to 12 cycles. All samples yielded 2.5 million or more CDR3-containing paired-end reads. Using its own MiXCR run on the 5' RACE reads, TCRdb lists one record per CDR3 protein. The sample lists about 640,000 distinct CDR3 sequences, 40% to 50% occurring once. The germline V gene encodes CDR1 SGHRS and CDR2 YFSETQ. The CDR3 spans 14 residues. J was trimmed by 5 bases and V by 4 bases; bases with no gene match: 7. Study-wide results and caveats: Researchers said unsorted PBMCs prevented a conclusive naive versus antigen-experienced comparison.

The chain uses TRBV5-1 and TRBJ2-5, with 8 bases lining up with TRBD1. Sequencing input: blood. This receptor was obtained from a man older than 75 in good health. The CDR3 DNA is TGCGCCAGCAGCCAGGGGGCTAGTATGGAGACCCAGTACTTC. Translation gives CASSQGASMETQYF.